These T cell receptor beta chains were read from a single sample in a study of cytomegalovirus exposure and HLA in healthy donors. Some clones are missing from TCRdb's copy, which holds only in-frame ones; the method was immunoSEQ multiplex PCR. The data show roughly 170,000 clones, around 80% seen once. Specimen: PBMCs. The source is a woman aged 50 to 65 in good health and CMV-seropositive. Both conserved end residues are part of each CDR3. The D gene is left open where the match is weak. Expanded clones are given a class, and other clones once, few, many or no size at all.

D gene,clone size,J gene,V gene,CDR3 DNA,CDR3 protein
TRBD1,.,TRBJ2-7,TRBV7-8,TGTGCCAGCAGCTTAGAGCACAGGGGCTACGAGCAGTACTTC,CASSLEHRGYEQYF
TRBD2,.,TRBJ2-1,TRBV6-5,TGTGCCAGCAGTTACGGAGCTAGCGGGGTGAACAATGAGCAGTTCTTC,CASSYGASGVNNEQFF
.,.,TRBJ2-2,TRBV6-1,TGTGCCAGCAGTGAATGGCCACCAAGCACCGGGGAGCTGTTTTTT,CASSEWPPSTGELFF
TRBD2,.,TRBJ2-1,TRBV2,TGTGCCAGCAGTGATAGGGCTAGCGGGGGTTACAATGAGCAGTTCTTC,CASSDRASGGYNEQFF
.,.,TRBJ2-7,TRBV27,TGTGCCAGCAGTTGGACCAGGGCCTACGAGCAGTACTTC,CASSWTRAYEQYF
.,.,TRBJ2-7,TRBV7-2,TGTGCCAGCAGCCCGCATGTCCCAAGCAATGTGGGGCGAGCCTACGAGCAGTACTTC,CASSPHVPSNVGRAYEQYF
.,.,TRBJ2-1,TRBV7-9,TGTGCCAGCAACCTTCGAGGGACCCAGGGGAATGAGCAGTTCTTC,CASNLRGTQGNEQFF
.,.,TRBJ2-5,TRBV11-3,TGTGCCAGCAGCTCCTACGCTAGCGGACAGGAGACCCAGTACTTC,CASSSYASGQETQYF
.,.,TRBJ2-3,TRBV5-4,TGTGCCAGCAGCTTGAGGGGCCCAGATACGCAGTATTTT,CASSLRGPDTQYF
.,.,TRBJ1-2,TRBV4-2,TGTGCCAGCAGCCTCAGGATCAACTATGGCTACACCTTC,CASSLRINYGYTF
.,once,TRBJ2-7,TRBV6-1,TGTGCCAGCAGTCCCCGGGACCGGGGGGAGCAGTACTTC,CASSPRDRGEQYF
.,few,TRBJ1-5,TRBV4-3,TGCGCCAGCAGCCCCGATATTTCACGCGAGCATCAGCCCCAGCATTTT,CASSPDISREHQPQHF
.,.,TRBJ2-3,TRBV20-1,TGCAGTGCCGAAGCACTTACGCAGTATTTT,CSAEALTQYF
.,few,TRBJ1-2,TRBV10-3,TGTGCCATCAGTGAGCGACTAGTTTTCGGCTACACCTTC,CAISERLVFGYTF
.,.,TRBJ2-3,TRBV4-2,TGTGCCAGCAGCCAAGAGTTAGCTGGTAGCACAGATACGCAGTATTTT,CASSQELAGSTDTQYF
TRBD1,.,TRBJ1-2,TRBV4-1,TGCGCCAGCAGCCAGCCGGGACAGATATACTATGGCTACACCTTC,CASSQPGQIYYGYTF
.,.,TRBJ1-4,TRBV28,TGTGCCAGCAGGACAACAGGTGATGAAAAAGAACTGTTTTTT,CASRTTGDEKELFF
TRBD2,.,TRBJ2-5,TRBV19,TGTGCCAGTAGTACTAGCGGGGGCGGAGAGACCCAGTACTTC,CASSTSGGGETQYF
TRBD2,.,TRBJ2-2,TRBV7-6,TGTGCCAGCAGCTGGCTAGCGGGGCGAGCGAACACCGGGGAGCTGTTTTTT,CASSWLAGRANTGELFF
.,.,TRBJ1-4,TRBV6-6,TGTGCCAGCAGTTTGGGGGGGGGAACTGAAAAACTGTTTTTT,CASSLGGGTEKLFF
.,.,TRBJ1-5,TRBV7-9,TGTGCCAGCAGCTCCAGGGACTTGGACAATCAGCCCCAGCATTTT,CASSSRDLDNQPQHF
TRBD1,few,TRBJ2-7,TRBV7-3,TGTGCCAGCAGGGGGGACAGGGAATACGAGCAGTACTTC,CASRGDREYEQYF
.,few,TRBJ1-5,TRBV28,TGTGCCAGCAGCCTAGAGGCCATAGGAGAGAGTCAGCCCCAGCATTTT,CASSLEAIGESQPQHF
.,.,TRBJ1-2,TRBV19,TGTGCCAGTACCTATGGGGAGGTTTCTTATGGCTACACCTTC,CASTYGEVSYGYTF
TRBD2,.,TRBJ2-7,TRBV4-1,TGCGCCAGCAGCCAAGTCGGGACTAGCGGAGCCTACGAGCAGTACTTC,CASSQVGTSGAYEQYF
TRBD1,.,TRBJ1-2,TRBV19,TGTGCCAGTAGTCCGGACAGGATCTATGGCTACACCTTC,CASSPDRIYGYTF
TRBD2,.,TRBJ2-5,TRBV6-4,TGTGCCAGCAGTCGGACTAGCGGCGTTCAAGAGACCCAGTACTTC,CASSRTSGVQETQYF
TRBD1,.,TRBJ2-1,TRBV6-5,TGTGCCAGCAGGACGGGACAGGGCTCCTACAATGAGCAGTTCTTC,CASRTGQGSYNEQFF
TRBD1,.,TRBJ1-1,TRBV4-3,TGCGCCAGCAGCCAACACCGAGTAAGGACAGGGAAAATGAACACTGAAGCTTTCTTT,CASSQHRVRTGKMNTEAFF
.,.,TRBJ2-2,TRBV19,TGTGCCAGTAGTATTTATGGGGAGCTGTTTTTT,CASSIYGELFF
TRBD2,.,TRBJ2-1,TRBV12-5,TGTGCTAGTGGTTTTTCAGCGGGGGAGAGTGAGCAGTTCTTC,CASGFSAGESEQFF
TRBD1,.,TRBJ2-7,TRBV19,TGTGCCAGTAACCGGGGACAGGGATTCTACGAGCAGTACTTC,CASNRGQGFYEQYF
TRBD2,.,TRBJ2-3,TRBV7-2,TGTGCCAGCAGCTTCGCGGGAGGGCCCACAGATACGCAGTATTTT,CASSFAGGPTDTQYF
.,.,TRBJ1-2,TRBV19,TGTGCCAGTAGTACCCGGGAAAGTACCTATGGCTACACCTTC,CASSTRESTYGYTF
TRBD1,.,TRBJ1-1,TRBV5-1,TGCGCCAGCAGCTGGAACCCGGGACAGGGGTTGAACACTGAAGCTTTCTTT,CASSWNPGQGLNTEAFF
TRBD1,.,TRBJ2-2,TRBV15,TGTGCCACCAGCAGAGGACAGGGGGACACCGGGGAGCTGTTTTTT,CATSRGQGDTGELFF
.,.,TRBJ1-4,TRBV28,TGTGCCAGCAGTTCGACAGGAACGTATGAAAAACTGTTTTTT,CASSSTGTYEKLFF
TRBD1,.,TRBJ2-3,TRBV5-1,TGCGCCAGCAGCCCGGGACAGGGGAGCACAGATACGCAGTATTTT,CASSPGQGSTDTQYF
.,once,TRBJ2-2,TRBV5-4,TGTGCCAGCAGCTTGGATCTCCAGACCGGGGAGCTGTTTTTT,CASSLDLQTGELFF
.,.,TRBJ2-3,TRBV7-3,TGTGCCAGCAGCTTACTCGCGGACTCCAGCACAGATACGCAGTATTTT,CASSLLADSSTDTQYF
TRBD1,.,TRBJ1-6,TRBV6-6,TGTGCCAGCAGTTACTCCGGGGACAGGGGTAATTCACCCCTCCACTTT,CASSYSGDRGNSPLHF
.,.,TRBJ1-1,TRBV5-1,TGCGCCAGCAGCTTTACAGGGTTGGAATTGAACACTGAAGCTTTCTTT,CASSFTGLELNTEAFF
.,.,TRBJ2-3,TRBV7-2,TGTGCCAGCAGCCCTACCGGGTCTGCGGGAGATACGCAGTATTTT,CASSPTGSAGDTQYF
.,.,TRBJ2-3,TRBV30,TGTGCCTGGAGCCCCGGGGTGAGCACAGATACGCAGTATTTT,CAWSPGVSTDTQYF
TRBD1,few,TRBJ1-5,TRBV7-9,TGTTCCAGCAGCTTATTCCAGACAGGGGGGGGCCAGCCCCAGCATTTT,CSSSLFQTGGGQPQHF
.,.,TRBJ1-6,TRBV28,TGTGCCAGCAGCTCCGGAGGAGGGGACCGTAATTCACCCCTCCACTTT,CASSSGGGDRNSPLHF
.,once,TRBJ2-6,TRBV7-3,TGTGCCAGCAGCTTGGCGGGCCCTGGGGCCAACGTCCTGACTTTC,CASSLAGPGANVLTF
.,.,TRBJ1-2,TRBV7-9,TGTGCCAGCAGCTTAACCGGGACAACCAACACCTTC,CASSLTGTTNTF
.,.,TRBJ2-7,TRBV20-1,TGCAGTGCTTCTCGCAGCTACGAGCAGTACTTC,CSASRSYEQYF
TRBD2,.,TRBJ2-1,TRBV5-1,TGCGCCAGCAGCCGAGGACTAGCGGGGGCCCTGACCTACAATGAGCAGTTCTTC,CASSRGLAGALTYNEQFF